The T cell receptor (beta chain) under discussion was sequenced for a study of cytomegalovirus exposure and HLA in healthy donors (TCRdb year 2017). At the level of the whole study: An earlier analysis of about 560 of the donors reported 276 Gb of sequence data and 90 million to 120 million unique TCR beta sequences obtained from roughly 180 million T cells. The T cell repertoires of around 730 subjects were profiled by immunosequencing and related to cytomegalovirus serostatus. Of the approximately 400 genotyped donors, 81% were placed in the genetic ancestry cluster associated with self-reported Caucasian donors. An early release that covered about 600 HLA-typed donors contained approximately 290 gigabases of sequencing data and around 80 million unique TCR sequences. Roughly five DR-DQ haplotypes were treated as single units for association and clustering because of strong linkage in the cohort. All discovery cohort repertoires had been generated using a single sequencing platform. In the later analysis, no new phenotypic data were used to find candidate immune exposures; instead, reliance was placed on TCR beta sequences and their occurrence across donors. To predict cytomegalovirus infection status, the study combined high-throughput TCR immunosequencing, statistical association of individual TCRs with disease status, and machine learning. A later analysis re-analyzed previously published TCR beta repertoires from 550 to 700 donors and added high-resolution HLA genotyping to study TCR occurrence patterns. The number of donors typed differed by locus, with about 620-630 for A, B, C, DRB1 and DQB1, 522 for DQA1, some 570 for DPA1, and approximately 470 for DPB1. HLA typing included class I and class II loci at four-digit resolution. In a later genetic analysis, genome-wide SNP genotypes for about 60% of the 666 donors were used, and that subset was treated as a discovery cohort. Donor age, sex, ethnicity and CMV serostatus were collected together with the repertoire data. The study was designed to test whether signatures of past pathogen exposure could be identified by cataloging public T cell receptors. Among roughly 400 genotyped donors of the cohort, an average of around 220,000 unique TCR beta nucleotide sequences was sequenced per donor, of which about 19% were non-productive. In addition to the first cohort of around 670 subjects, a separate validation cohort of 120 different subjects was used. In an earlier analysis of a few hundred of the donors, high-throughput TCR beta sequencing was used to judge whether each TCR beta V gene segment behaved as functional or pseudogenic. Study-wide findings and limitations: In a later genetic analysis, fewer N-insertions in productive TCRs were reported among donors in an Asian-associated ancestry cluster than the roughly 640-donor mean. A few of the identified cytomegalovirus-associated TCR beta chains were confirmed in vitro to be specific for cytomegalovirus antigens. The classifier was reported to diagnose cytomegalovirus status with high specificity and sensitivity in both the original and validation cohorts. According to a later analysis, parvovirus B19, influenza, CMV and Epstein-Barr virus appeared linked to several top co-occurrence clusters. CMV serostatus was the only immune exposure information available for the cohort. An association between a missense DCLRE1C variant and V-gene and J-gene trimming of TCR beta chains was found in a later genetic analysis and replicated in an independent cohort. This cohort had only TCR beta chains sequenced, and the lack of alpha or paired-chain data limited which features could be detected. A later analysis found that TCR association rates varied across HLA loci, with DRB1 alleles showing the most associated TCRs and HLA-C alleles the fewest. In a later analysis, HLA-associated TCR beta chains were found to be more clonally expanded and to have lower generation probabilities than equally common non-associated chains. An earlier analysis of approximately 570 of the donors showed that most TCR beta V segments appeared in productive rearrangements either about 87% or about 30% of the time, which broadly matched IMGT annotations. Presence/absence analyses assumed roughly uniform sequencing depth across donors, an assumption that may not hold. Most TCR sequences were seen in very few donors, while some public TCRs were found in many individuals. A cluster of highly shared sequence variants was judged likely to be a technical artifact of the sequencing pipeline. The authors suggested that the approach could potentially be generalized to other disease states and immunological phenotypes. Because some donors lacked HLA typing at each locus, the association tests relied only on the typed subset. A further reported finding was that TCR beta sequences accurately predicted the HLA-A and HLA-B alleles for most subjects in the first cohort. When HLA alleles, especially DR and DQ, strongly co-occurred, TCR associations were difficult to assign to individual alleles. Some IMGT-functional V segments, including TRBV6-2 and TRBV6-3, could not be distinguished by the 87-base-pair reads and were therefore excluded. At a false discovery rate of 0.05, a later analysis linked under 20,000 TCR beta sequences to specific HLA alleles. Most CMV-associated TCR beta chains appeared to be HLA-restricted in a later analysis, and the HLA associations seemed to be driven largely by CMV exposure. A total of around 150 TCR beta chains were listed by the study as associated with cytomegalovirus. Linkage disequilibrium might explain the correlated functional status among segregating V segments, but an unknown experimental factor could not be ruled out. Because counts were too low, about 18 rarely observed V segments, including chromosome 9 orphons, were excluded from the earlier analysis of some 540 of the donors.

Library method: the immunoSEQ multiplex PCR assay. For the multiplex PCR, a mixture combining 60 forward primers for TCR Vbeta segments and 13 reverse primers for TCR Jbeta segments was used. A multiplex PCR assay on genomic DNA amplified the CDR3 region of rearranged TCR beta genes. The amplified TCR beta libraries were sequenced on the Illumina HiSeq System as 87-base-pair reads. In the source study's methods: A later analysis tallied around 82 million unique TCR beta chains across the 610 or so repertoires, and about 10 million of those chains were shared by two or more donors. A nearest-neighbor algorithm error-corrected the raw reads and collapsed the reads into unique sequences, merging closely related sequences to remove PCR and sequencing errors. Alignment of CDR3 sequences to IMGT reference sequences was used to assign V, D and J gene segments. Each retained sequence needed at least a six-nucleotide match to both a V gene segment and a J gene segment. A rearrangement counted as productive if the CDR3 had no stop codons and remained in frame with V and J, and every other rearrangement counted as non-productive. Following IMGT convention, CDR3 was defined as the stretch from the second conserved V-encoded cysteine to the conserved J-encoded phenylalanine. The earlier analysis of a few hundred of the donors excluded sequences that lacked an unambiguous match to a single V gene segment. In an earlier analysis of some 590 of the donors, V segments were called functional above 56.7% productive rearrangements and were called segregating when the between-donor standard deviation exceeded 5%. A statistical classification framework was developed to diagnose cytomegalovirus status using the catalog of TCR beta chain sequences. A later analysis assigned V and J genes by comparing TCR nucleotide sequences with IMGT/GENE-DB human TR gene sequences. The TCRdist pipeline was used in a later analysis to assign CDR3 sequences and most-parsimonious VDJ recombination scenarios. In a later analysis, each TCR beta chain was defined by its CDR3 amino acid sequence together with its V-gene family, and reads lacking a unique V-gene family were excluded. In a later analysis, approximately 640 highly shared, low-generation-probability nucleotide sequences were removed to address suspected cross-contamination and a sequencing artifact. In a later analysis, a clonal expansion index was calculated for each public chain from normalized within-repertoire ranks of inferred template counts. Generation probabilities in a later analysis came from a VDJ recombination model fitted to out-of-frame rearrangements, and those results were checked against IGoR. In a later analysis, TCR-TCR, TCR-HLA and TCR-CMV co-occurrence was scored with hypergeometric tests, and a repertoire-size bias correction was applied to TCR pairs. A later analysis estimated false discovery rates by permuting HLA or CMV assignments 20 times. In a later analysis, co-occurring TCRs were grouped using DBSCAN, and TCRdist sequence similarity was added for clustering within HLA-allele-positive subsets. Repertoires with fewer than 30,000 or more than 120,000 public chains were left out of co-occurrence clustering, as were a few repertoires with anomalous nucleotide sharing. The clones in this table, taken by TCRdb from immuneACCESS, are in-frame only. Not every clone is retained; where verified, under half of the shortfall comes from an unresolved V gene, and the cause of the rest is unknown. The V and J calls and clone size come from that table; D and trimming were worked out from the DNA. The sample has fewer than 100,000 clones on record, under 80% of them singletons. The leading ten clones occupy less than 9% of the sample.

The CDR3 numbers 15 residues from cysteine through phenylalanine. Only the CDR3 part of the read is kept: 45 bases, read in frame from the first base. The junction shows trimming of 5 bases on V and 0 bases on J, plus 13 bases between the germline ends. The germline V gene gives CDR1 as SGHAT and CDR2 as FQNNGV. A remark on this clone: Its antigen remains undetermined. It has no much larger one-base neighbor in the sample; base qualities were not kept.

The cohort comprised some 700 healthy bone marrow donors. At the time of sampling, all cohort members were nominally healthy, though unrecorded immune exposures were likely present. The donor was CMV seropositive and was included in the group of 250 to 350 seropositive cohort members. A peripheral blood sample was provided by each donor, and peripheral blood mononuclear cells were used for TCR beta sequencing. The Qiagen DNeasy Blood Extraction Kit was used to extract genomic DNA from the blood cell samples. The sample comprised PBMCs. This sequence originates from a man aged 35 to 55 in good health and CMV-seropositive. This sequence uses TRBV11-2 and TRBJ1-1; TRBD1 is possibly the D segment (5 matching bases). The CDR3: CASSPGHPMNTEAFF. Read as DNA, the sequence is TGTGCCAGCAGCCCTGGACACCCCATGAACACTGAAGCTTTCTTT.